This record looks at one T cell receptor (beta chain) sequence and its context. This CDR3 region has 15 residues. Germline CDR1 and CDR2: KGHSH and LQKENI. After removal of 2 bases from V and 4 bases from J, the junction contained 7 bases not matched to a gene. Authors' methods: Amplification from reference gene primers served as the basis for estimated nucleated cell counts. Method: immunoSEQ multiplex PCR; TCRdb's copy keeps in-frame clones and lacks some. That table furnishes V, J and clone size, whereas the DNA furnished D and trimming. The sample has roughly 230,000 clones; roughly nine tenths are singletons. The sample originates from a study of blood T cell repertoires in COVID-19.

The origin of this receptor is a man aged 65-85 years with acute or convalescent COVID-19. Sample: peripheral blood. The chain is built from TRBV18 and TRBJ2-7; 8 bases match TRBD1. The CDR3 region is CASSPRSQGAYEQYF. CDR3 nucleotide sequence: TGTGCCAGCTCACCAAGATCGCAGGGGGCTTACGAGCAGTACTTC.